This TCR beta chain is drawn from a study of radiation and T cells in renal cell carcinoma. Study-level findings and limits: From baseline, blood top tumor clonotypes peaked at 2 weeks post-radiation.

Time point denoted: blood 4 weeks post-SBRT, at nephrectomy. The treatment is: 15 Gy SBRT to primary tumor, nephrectomy 4 weeks later. A word on this clone: As yet, its antigen is unknown.

The CDR3 contains 15 residues. V was trimmed by 0 bases and J by 2 bases, leaving 11 bases between them. The germline CDR1 and CDR2 sequences are LNHNV and YYDKDF (reference sequence). Only in-frame clones appear in the TCRdb table, and some are missing; sequencing was by immunoSEQ multiplex PCR. The sample includes about 170,000 clones, about 87% of them seen just once. This chain links TRBV15 with TRBJ2-7; weak D call: TRBD2 (7 bases). The receptor was derived from a woman between 50 and 59 years old with renal cell carcinoma. Material: blood, obtained from a patient whose treatment included radiotherapy and nephrectomy. The CDR3 sequence: CATSRDPGGTYEQYF. The CDR3 nucleotides are TGTGCCACCAGCAGAGACCCGGGGGGCACCTACGAGCAGTACTTC.